One and the same sample provided the 2 T cell receptor beta chains below, sequenced in a study of OX40 agonist ivuxolimab in advanced cancers. Receptor libraries were prepared by the immunoSEQ multiplex PCR assay. TCRdb retrieved this table from immuneACCESS and kept in-frame rearrangements only. Not all clones are present; in checked studies, unresolved V genes account for under half, and no reason is known for the remainder. For this sample the table gives about 22,000 clones, of which around 87% were detected only once. The ten largest clones take up roughly 17% of the sample. Sequencing was performed on CD4+ or CD8+ T cells sorted from blood, taken in a trial of the OX40 agonist ivuxolimab. The receptors stem from an adult with an advanced solid tumor such as melanoma, head and neck, liver or kidney cancer.

This clone is a singleton in its sample. The gene calls are TRBV7-3 and TRBJ2-5, with TRBD2 as a possible D gene (7 bases). The CDR3 is made up of 15 amino acids. V was shortened by 5 bases and J by 5 bases, with 18 bases between the two germline ends. In germline, CDR1 is SGHTA, CDR2 FQGTGA. The CDR3 loop reads CASSENGGAGETQYF. The CDR3 DNA is TGTGCCAGCAGCGAAAATGGGGGGGCCGGTGAGACCCAGTACTTC.

This clone has only a few counts. The V gene is TRBV19, the J gene TRBJ2-3; no reliable D call. The germline V gene has CDR1 LNHDA and CDR2 SQIVND (reference sequence). CDR3 length: 14 amino acids. Trimming took 7 bases from V and 0 from J, leaving 11 bases between them. This chain's CDR3 is CASNHLSSTDTQYF. The CDR3 region has the DNA TGTGCCAGTAATCACCTATCTAGCACAGATACGCAGTATTTT.